The 32 T cell receptor beta chains given below trace back to one sample, sequenced in a study of OX40 agonist ivuxolimab in advanced cancers. Measured with immunoSEQ multiplex PCR; TCRdb has only the in-frame clones, and not every one. The sample shows tens of thousands of clones, roughly 86% of them seen only once. Sequenced here: CD4+ or CD8+ T cells sorted from blood, sampled in a trial of the OX40 agonist ivuxolimab. These receptors were taken from an adult with an advanced solid tumor such as melanoma, head and neck, liver or kidney cancer.

This clone rates as medium-sized. The chain recombines TRBV6-5 with TRBJ2-3; D is unclear. The V end lost 6 bases, the J end lost 2 bases, and 3 bases lay between the germline ends. The CDR3 spans 11 residues. Germline lookup yields CDR1 MNHEY and CDR2 SVGAGI. CDR3 sequence reads: CASRTTDTQYF. In nucleotides, the CDR3 is TGTGCCAGCAGGACCACAGATACGCAGTATTTT.

This clone appeared once. The chain combines TRBV7-6 with TRBJ2-1; the D is unclear. The CDR3 runs 11 residues. The germline V gene encodes CDR1 SGHVS and CDR2 FNYEAQ. V was clipped by 5 bases and J by 9 bases, with 8 bases between them. DNA of the CDR3: TGTGCCAGCAGCCACGACACTGAGCAGTTCTTC. Its translation: CASSHDTEQFF.

This clone was observed a few times. The chain uses TRBV7-9 and TRBJ1-5; maybe TRBD1 (6 bases). With 0 bases removed from V and 7 bases from J, the gap between germline ends came to 10 bases. The CDR3 has 14 amino acids. Germline CDR1 SEHNR, CDR2 FQNEAQ (reference sequence). Here the CDR3 DNA reads TGTGCCAGCAGCTTAGCGGGGGGCTGGCAGCCCCAGCATTTT. Translation: CASSLAGGWQPQHF.

CDR3 loop: CASSQAGTGGDGYTF. CDR3 sequence (DNA): TGTGCCAGCAGCCAAGCTGGGACAGGGGGGGATGGCTACACCTTC. This chain joins TRBV14 and TRBJ1-2; 11 nucleotides agree with TRBD1. This CDR3 comprises 15 residues. V lost 1 base to trimming and J lost 6 bases; unmatched junction nucleotides: 4. CDR1 and CDR2 from the germline V gene are SGHDN and FVKESK. The full variable domain, its missing parts supplied by reference TRBV14 and TRBJ1-2, is EAGVTQFPSHSVIEKGQTVTLRCDPISGHDNLYWYRRVMGKEIKFLLHFVKESKQDESGMPNNRFLAERTGGTYSTLKVQPAELEDSGVYFCASSQAGTGGDGYTFGSGTRLTVV.

The chain carries TRBV6-1 and TRBJ2-1, with D perhaps matching TRBD1 (5 bases). Deletions cut 4 bases from V and 6 bases from J, with 22 bases between. The CDR3 totals 17 residues. Germline CDR1 and CDR2: MNHNS and SASEGT. The CDR3: CASSAPGRGPWGNEQFF. The DNA for the CDR3 is TGTGCCAGCAGTGCCCCTGGAAGGGGTCCTTGGGGCAATGAGCAGTTCTTC.

The genes are TRBV15 and TRBJ2-3; D gene ambiguous. Germline CDR1 is LNHNV and CDR2 is YYDKDF (reference sequence). This CDR3 spans 13 amino acids. Trimming removed 1 base at V and 2 bases at J, with 4 bases between. CDR3 loop: CATSRGDTDTQYF. The CDR3 DNA reads as TGTGCCACCAGCAGAGGCGACACAGATACGCAGTATTTT.

The chain uses TRBV25-1 and TRBJ2-7, with 14 bases fitting TRBD2. J was trimmed by 9 bases and V by 8 bases; bases with no gene match: 6. The length of the CDR3 is 13 residues. From germline, CDR1 is MGHDK and CDR2 SYGVNS. In nucleotides, the CDR3 is TGTGCCAGCGGGGGACTAGCGGGGGTGGGGCAGTACTTC. Protein sequence: CASGGLAGVGQYF.

The V gene is TRBV6-1, the J gene TRBJ1-3, with TRBD1 as a possible D gene (6 bases). Germline V gives CDR1 MNHNS, CDR2 SASEGT. V shed 7 bases and J shed 4 bases, with 17 bases lying between them. The CDR3 spans 15 residues. CDR3 in amino acids: CASIRGALRGNTIYF. DNA of the CDR3: TGTGCCAGCATCCGGGGGGCCCTCAGGGGAAACACCATATATTTT.

The chain recombines TRBV18 with TRBJ2-7, with D unresolved. The CDR3 totals 14 residues. Trimming left V 0 bases short and J 4 bases short, with 10 bases between. CDR1 and CDR2 from the germline V gene are KGHSH and LQKENI. The CDR3 sequence is CASSPPLVGYEQYF. The DNA of the CDR3 is TGTGCCAGCTCACCACCGCTGGTTGGGTACGAGCAGTACTTC.

V usage is TRBV28 and J usage is TRBJ2-7; D uncertain. This CDR3 has 14 amino acids. Trimming took 8 bases from V and 0 from J, leaving 14 bases between them. Germline loops: CDR1 MDHEN, CDR2 SYDVKM. The CDR3 bases are TGTGCCAGCGGTCGCCCAGGTGGCTCCTACGAGCAGTACTTC. The encoded protein is CASGRPGGSYEQYF.

The genes are TRBV25-1 and TRBJ2-3; D is unresolved. The CDR3 length is 14 residues. Germline values: CDR1 MGHDK, CDR2 SYGVNS. The ends were cut back, 3 bases at V and 4 bases at J, with 11 bases in the middle. Here the CDR3 reads CASSEAQVADTQYF. The CDR3 DNA follows: TGTGCCAGCAGTGAGGCGCAGGTGGCAGATACGCAGTATTTT.

This chain links TRBV5-6 with TRBJ1-3, with 7 bases aligning to TRBD1. This CDR3 has 14 residues. Germline CDR1 and CDR2: SGHDT and YYEEEE. Trimming took 2 bases from V and 4 from J; bases not matched to a gene: 3. CDR3 in amino acids: CASSFLQGGNTIYF. For the CDR3, the DNA is TGTGCCAGCAGCTTCCTACAGGGGGGAAACACCATATATTTT.

The rearrangement joins TRBV11-2 to TRBJ1-3; a possible D gene is TRBD1 (5 bases). Per germline, CDR1 SGHAT and CDR2 FQNNGV. Trimming took 4 bases from V and 7 from J, leaving 11 bases between them. The CDR3 has 13 amino acids. This chain's CDR3 is CASSSPGWNTIYF. CDR3 nucleotides: TGTGCCAGCAGCTCCCCAGGGTGGAACACCATATATTTT.

This clone was counted a few times. The gene calls are TRBV7-3 and TRBJ2-5; TRBD1 matches 12 bases. Germline V gene sequence: CDR1 SGHTA, CDR2 FQGTGA. This CDR3 has 16 amino acids. V lost 3 bases, J lost 5 bases, and 7 bases stayed unmatched. Here the CDR3 reads CASSFAGTGGGETQYF. CDR3 nucleotide sequence: TGTGCCAGCAGCTTCGCCGGGACAGGGGGCGGTGAGACCCAGTACTTC.

This clone was seen a few times. The chain has TRBV25-1 and TRBJ1-1; D unclear. V gave up 2 bases and J gave up 11 bases, with 15 bases separating them. The CDR3 is 13 residues long. In germline, CDR1 is MGHDK, CDR2 SYGVNS. The chain's CDR3 is CASSEGERQSAFF. The CDR3 coding sequence is TGTGCCAGCAGTGAAGGTGAACGGCAATCCGCTTTCTTT.

This chain connects TRBV19 to TRBJ2-3, with TRBD2 matching over 8 bases. The V gene end was trimmed by 7 bases and the J gene end by 1 base; junction bases not matched to a gene: 10. This CDR3 region has 16 residues. The germline V gene has CDR1 LNHDA and CDR2 SQIVND (reference sequence). CDR3 sequence: CASTPTGGVGTDTQYF. The CDR3 nucleotides read TGTGCCAGTACCCCGACGGGGGGGGTTGGCACAGATACGCAGTATTTT.

This clone has more than one count but fewer than ten. The chain couples TRBV15 to TRBJ1-5, with D unresolved. Trimming shortened V by 8 bases and J by 0 bases, and 11 bases separated the two germline ends. The CDR3 has 14 residues. Germline CDR1 LNHNV, CDR2 YYDKDF (reference sequence). The CDR3 is CATGKQYSNQPQHF. CDR3 bases: TGTGCCACCGGTAAACAGTATAGCAATCAGCCCCAGCATTTT.

The rearrangement uses TRBV19 and TRBJ2-1, with TRBD2 matching 10 bases. The trim removed 6 bases at V and 5 bases at J, leaving 7 bases unmatched. The CDR3 is 15 amino acids. Germline V lookup: CDR1 LNHDA, CDR2 SQIVND (reference sequence). The CDR3 DNA reads TGTGCCAGTAGCTCTAGCGGGAGAGGCCACAATGAGCAGTTCTTC. This translates into CASSSSGRGHNEQFF.

CDR3 loop: CASSRSGGALVGTQYF. DNA for the CDR3: TGTGCCAGCAGCCGAAGCGGCGGGGCTCTTGTTGGGACCCAGTACTTC. The chain joins TRBV11-2 to TRBJ2-5; maybe TRBD2 (6 bases). The germline V gene has CDR1 SGHAT and CDR2 FQNNGV. The length of the CDR3 is 16 residues. V was cut by 5 bases and J by 7 bases, with 23 bases left in between.

This clone counts as medium-sized. The chain links TRBV10-1 to TRBJ2-2; 7 nucleotides agree with TRBD1. This CDR3 has 13 residues. V lost 8 bases and J lost 5; bases outside the gene matches: 5. Germline V gene sequence: CDR1 WNHNN, CDR2 SYGVQD (reference sequence). For the CDR3, the DNA is TGCGCCAGCTCCCCCAGGGGGACCGGGGAGCTGTTTTTT. This translates into CASSPRGTGELFF.

The chain joins TRBV6-5 to TRBJ1-1; a weak D match, TRBD1 (5 bases). The V and J ends lost 6 bases and 3 bases respectively, with 14 bases between them. The CDR3 consists of 14 residues. Germline V gene lookup returns CDR1 MNHEY and CDR2 SVGAGI. CDR3 DNA sequence: TGTGCCAGCAGACCGGGGGGGGAGTACACTGAAGCTTTCTTT. Encoded protein: CASRPGGEYTEAFF.

CDR3 in amino acids: CASWRGGVAKNIQYF. CDR3 DNA: TGTGCCAGCTGGCGGGGGGGAGTAGCCAAAAACATTCAGTACTTC. The rearrangement uses TRBV6-1 and TRBJ2-4, with 9 bases aligning to TRBD2. This CDR3 region has 15 residues. V gave up 8 bases and J gave up 0 bases; unmatched junction bases: 5. Germline V gives CDR1 MNHNS, CDR2 SASEGT.

The rearrangement uses TRBV28 and TRBJ2-1, with D possibly matching TRBD1 (6 bases). Germline V gene lookup returns CDR1 MDHEN and CDR2 SYDVKM. The CDR3 loop spans 12 amino acids. With 2 bases removed from V and 10 bases from J, the gap between germline ends came to 9 bases. CDR3 sequence: CASSLGTLEQFF. DNA for the CDR3: TGTGCCAGCAGTTTAGGGACACTCGAGCAGTTCTTC.

This sequence joins TRBV5-1 and TRBJ2-7, with TRBD1 matching 10 bases. This CDR3 is built from 15 residues. Per germline, CDR1 SGHRS and CDR2 YFSETQ. The V segment lost 4 bases and the J segment 4 bases; nucleotides outside the gene matches: 8. The CDR3 DNA is TGCGCCAGCAGCCAGGGACAGGGGTTCCCTTACGAGCAGTACTTC. Protein: CASSQGQGFPYEQYF.

The V and J genes are TRBV6-5 and TRBJ2-3; D uncertain. V lost 6 bases to trimming and J lost 3 bases, with 13 bases between them. The CDR3 is 14 amino acids. In germline, CDR1 is MNHEY, CDR2 SVGAGI. The CDR3 region has the DNA TGTGCCAGCAGGGACCCGGAGTTGACAGATACGCAGTATTTT. Translation: CASRDPELTDTQYF.

This clone was picked up one time. The V and J genes are TRBV18 and TRBJ2-5; no reliable D call. CDR1 KGHSH and CDR2 LQKENI come from the germline V gene. V was trimmed by 0 bases and J by 4 bases, leaving 12 bases between them. The CDR3 spans 15 residues. The CDR3 sequence is CASSPPSRVGETQYF. In DNA form, the CDR3 reads TGTGCCAGCTCACCACCGAGTAGGGTGGGAGAGACCCAGTACTTC.

The chain has TRBV30 and TRBJ1-5; tentatively, D is TRBD1 (5 bases). The CDR3 extends over 16 amino acids. V was cut by 3 bases and J by 3 bases, with 18 bases left in between. Germline CDR1 GTSNPN, CDR2 SVGIG (reference sequence). CDR3 protein: CAWSGGAQGLNQPQHF. The DNA for the CDR3 is TGTGCCTGGAGCGGTGGCGCGCAGGGCCTCAATCAGCCCCAGCATTTT.

This clone was detected only a few times. This rearrangement joins TRBV6-6 to TRBJ1-2, with 11 bases identical to TRBD1. The V and J ends lost 5 bases and 6 bases, in that order; junction bases with no gene match: 5. The CDR3 is made up of 14 amino acids. Germline-derived CDR1 and CDR2 are MNHNY and SVGAGI (reference sequence). CDR3 amino acids: CASSAPGQGDGYTF. The CDR3 bases are TGTGCCAGCAGTGCCCCGGGACAGGGGGATGGCTACACCTTC.

The V gene is TRBV11-3, the J gene TRBJ2-1; D is unresolved. Trimming took off 2 bases at V and 4 bases at J, with 12 bases between the two ends. The CDR3 runs to 15 residues. Germline-derived CDR1 and CDR2 are SGHNT and YENEEA. CDR3 DNA sequence: TGTGCCAGCAGCTTAAGTAGCCCCTTTTACAATGAGCAGTTCTTC. Protein product: CASSLSSPFYNEQFF.

The chain combines TRBV9 with TRBJ1-1, with 7 positions matching TRBD1. In germline, CDR1 is SGDLS, CDR2 YYNGEE. CDR3 length: 15 residues. The V and J ends lost 4 bases and 11 bases, in that order; junction bases with no gene match: 17. The CDR3 DNA reads TGTGCCAGCAGCCAACTACGGGACAGCTTATCATCCGCTTTCTTT. Its translation: CASSQLRDSLSSAFF.

The rearrangement joins TRBV5-1 to TRBJ2-6; D ambiguous. The CDR3 sequence is 14 residues long. The V gene lost 4 bases and the J gene lost 0 bases, with 5 bases spanning the gap. Per the germline V gene, CDR1 is SGHRS and CDR2 is YFSETQ. The CDR3 DNA is TGCGCCAGCAGCGGCCGCTCTGGGGCCAACGTCCTGACTTTC. Translating it yields CASSGRSGANVLTF.

The chain links TRBV29-1 to TRBJ2-6; 13 bases fit TRBD2. CDR1 is SQVTM, CDR2 ANQGSEA, per germline. CDR3 length equals 17 residues. Losses at the gene ends were 6 bases for V and 0 bases for J; bases not matched to a gene: 5. The CDR3 region has the DNA TGCAGCGTGATGGGACTAGCGGGATCCTCTGGGGCCAACGTCCTGACTTTC. Its protein product is CSVMGLAGSSGANVLTF.